This T cell receptor (beta chain) was found in a study of cytomegalovirus exposure and HLA in healthy donors. Profiling relied on immunoSEQ multiplex PCR, and the TCRdb table lists in-frame clones only, not all of them. The repertoire includes 150,000 to 200,000 clones, 86% of them detected once, and around 6% sits in the top ten. The CDR3 is 13 amino acids. V gave up 8 bases and J gave up 0 bases, with 11 bases separating them. CDR1 is SNHLY and CDR2 is FYNNEI in the germline V gene. The origin of this receptor is a woman in her twenties or thirties in good health and CMV-seronegative. The chain combines TRBV2 with TRBJ2-7, with D tentatively TRBD1 or TRBD2 (6 bases each). Sequencing input: PBMCs. The CDR3 region has the DNA TGTGCCAGCCACGGGGGCACCTCCTACGAGCAGTACTTC. Its protein product is CASHGGTSYEQYF.